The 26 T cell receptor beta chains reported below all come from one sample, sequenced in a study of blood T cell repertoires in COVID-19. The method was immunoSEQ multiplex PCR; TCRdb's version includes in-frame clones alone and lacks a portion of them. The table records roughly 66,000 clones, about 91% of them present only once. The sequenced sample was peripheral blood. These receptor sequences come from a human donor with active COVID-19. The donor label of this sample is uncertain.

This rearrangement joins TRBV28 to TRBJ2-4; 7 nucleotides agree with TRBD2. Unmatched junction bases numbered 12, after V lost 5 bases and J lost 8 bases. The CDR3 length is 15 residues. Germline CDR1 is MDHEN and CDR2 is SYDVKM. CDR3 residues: CASSAAGVIGDIQYF. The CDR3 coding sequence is TGTGCCAGCAGTGCCGCGGGAGTAATTGGGGACATTCAGTACTTC. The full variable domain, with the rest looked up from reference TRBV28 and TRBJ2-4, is DVKVTQSSRYLVKRTGEKVFLECVQDMDHENMFWYRQDPGLGLRLIYFSYDVKMKEKGDIPEGYSVSREKKERFSLILESASTNQTSMYLCASSAAGVIGDIQYFGAGTRLSVL.

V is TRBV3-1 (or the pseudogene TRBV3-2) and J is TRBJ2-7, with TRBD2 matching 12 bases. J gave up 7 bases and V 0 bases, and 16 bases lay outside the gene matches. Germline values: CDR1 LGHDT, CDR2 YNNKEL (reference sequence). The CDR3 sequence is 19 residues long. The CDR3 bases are TGTGCCAGCAGCCAAGATTGGCCGACTAGCGGGAGCCTCGAGTGGGAGCAGTACTTC. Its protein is CASSQDWPTSGSLEWEQYF.

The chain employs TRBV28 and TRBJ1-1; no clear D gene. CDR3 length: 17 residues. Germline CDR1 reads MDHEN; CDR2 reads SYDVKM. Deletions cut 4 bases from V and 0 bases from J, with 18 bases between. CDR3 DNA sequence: TGTGCCAGCAGTTCTATCGCGGGGAGGAGCTTGAACACTGAAGCTTTCTTT. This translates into CASSSIAGRSLNTEAFF.

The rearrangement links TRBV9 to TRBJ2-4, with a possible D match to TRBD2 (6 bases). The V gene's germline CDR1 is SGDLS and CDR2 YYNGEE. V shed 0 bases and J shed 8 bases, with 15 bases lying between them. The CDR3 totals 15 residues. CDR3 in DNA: TGTGCCAGCAGCGTAGCAGACCAGTGGGAGGACATTCAGTACTTC. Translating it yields CASSVADQWEDIQYF. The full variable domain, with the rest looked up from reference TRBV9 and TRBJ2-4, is DSGVTQTPKHLITATGQRVTLRCSPRSGDLSVYWYQQSLDQGLQFLIQYYNGEERAKGNILERFSAQQFPDLHSELNLSSLELGDSALYFCASSVADQWEDIQYFGAGTRLSVL.

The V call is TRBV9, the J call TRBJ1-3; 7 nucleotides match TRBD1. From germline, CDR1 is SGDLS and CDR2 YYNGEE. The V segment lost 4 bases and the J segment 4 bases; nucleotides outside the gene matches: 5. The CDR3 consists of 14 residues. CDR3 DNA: TGTGCCAGCAGCTCAGGGACAGTCGGAAACACCATATATTTT. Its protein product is CASSSGTVGNTIYF.

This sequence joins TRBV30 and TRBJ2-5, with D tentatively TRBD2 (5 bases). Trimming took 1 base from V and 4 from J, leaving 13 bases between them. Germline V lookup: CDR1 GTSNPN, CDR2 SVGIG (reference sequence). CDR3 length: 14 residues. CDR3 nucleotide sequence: TGTGCCTGGAGTGAGGGCGCGGGTCGAGAGACCCAGTACTTC. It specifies CAWSEGAGRETQYF.

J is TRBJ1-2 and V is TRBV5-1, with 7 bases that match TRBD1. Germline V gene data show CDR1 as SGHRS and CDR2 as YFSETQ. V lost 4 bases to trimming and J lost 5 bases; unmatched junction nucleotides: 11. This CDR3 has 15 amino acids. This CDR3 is CASSQRPEGAYGYTF. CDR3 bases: TGCGCCAGCAGCCAAAGGCCTGAGGGGGCTTATGGCTACACCTTC.

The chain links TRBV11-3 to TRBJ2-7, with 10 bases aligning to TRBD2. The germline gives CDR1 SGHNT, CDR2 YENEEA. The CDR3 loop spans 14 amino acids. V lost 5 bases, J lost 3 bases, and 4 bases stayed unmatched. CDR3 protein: CASSPGLAHYEQYF. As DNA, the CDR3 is TGTGCCAGCAGCCCGGGACTAGCGCACTACGAGCAGTACTTC.

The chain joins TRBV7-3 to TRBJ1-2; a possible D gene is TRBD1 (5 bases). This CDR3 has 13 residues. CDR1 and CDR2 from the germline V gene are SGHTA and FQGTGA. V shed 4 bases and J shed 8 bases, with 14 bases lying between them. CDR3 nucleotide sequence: TGTGCCAGCAGCTCCGGGACTAATACGGGCTACACCTTC. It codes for CASSSGTNTGYTF.

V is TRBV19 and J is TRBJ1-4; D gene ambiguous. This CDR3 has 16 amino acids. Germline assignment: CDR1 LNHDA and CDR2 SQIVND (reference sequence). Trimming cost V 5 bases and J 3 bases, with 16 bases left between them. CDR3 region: CASSFSLAGANEKLFF. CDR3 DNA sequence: TGTGCCAGTAGTTTCTCCCTGGCCGGGGCTAATGAAAAACTGTTTTTT.

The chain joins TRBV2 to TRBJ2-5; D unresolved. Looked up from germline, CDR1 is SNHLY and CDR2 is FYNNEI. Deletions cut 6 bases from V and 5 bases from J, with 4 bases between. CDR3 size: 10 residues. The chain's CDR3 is CASSGETQYF. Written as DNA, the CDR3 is TGTGCCAGCAGCGGGGAGACCCAGTACTTC. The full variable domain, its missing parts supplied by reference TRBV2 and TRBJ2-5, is EPEVTQTPSHQVTQMGQEVILRCVPISNHLYFYWYRQILGQKVEFLVSFYNNEISEKSEIFDDQFSVERPDGSNFTLKIRSTKLEDSAMYFCASSGETQYFGPGTRLLVL.

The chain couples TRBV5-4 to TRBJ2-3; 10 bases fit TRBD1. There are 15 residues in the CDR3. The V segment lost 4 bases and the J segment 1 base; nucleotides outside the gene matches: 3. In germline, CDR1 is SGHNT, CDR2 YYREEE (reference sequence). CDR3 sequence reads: CASSAGTGGTDTQYF. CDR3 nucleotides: TGTGCCAGCAGCGCCGGGACAGGGGGCACAGATACGCAGTATTTT.

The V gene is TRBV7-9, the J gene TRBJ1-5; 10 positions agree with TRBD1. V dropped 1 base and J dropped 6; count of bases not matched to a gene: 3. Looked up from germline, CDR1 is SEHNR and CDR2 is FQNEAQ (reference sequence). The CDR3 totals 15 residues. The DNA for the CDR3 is TGTGCCAGCAGCTTAGGGGGGGACAGGGGTCAGCCCCAGCATTTT. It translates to CASSLGGDRGQPQHF.

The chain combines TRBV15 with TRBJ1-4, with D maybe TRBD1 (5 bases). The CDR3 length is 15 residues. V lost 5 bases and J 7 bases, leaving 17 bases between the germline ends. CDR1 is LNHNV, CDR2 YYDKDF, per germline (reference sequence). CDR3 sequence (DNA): TGTGCCACCAGCCCACCGGGAGACGGGACTGAAAAACTGTTTTTT. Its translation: CATSPPGDGTEKLFF.

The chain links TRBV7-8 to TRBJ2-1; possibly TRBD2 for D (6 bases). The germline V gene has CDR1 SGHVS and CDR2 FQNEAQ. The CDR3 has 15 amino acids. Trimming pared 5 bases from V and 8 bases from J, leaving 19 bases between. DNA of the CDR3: TGTGCCAGCAGCATCAGGGACTTGGACGGAGATGAGCAGTTCTTC. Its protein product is CASSIRDLDGDEQFF.

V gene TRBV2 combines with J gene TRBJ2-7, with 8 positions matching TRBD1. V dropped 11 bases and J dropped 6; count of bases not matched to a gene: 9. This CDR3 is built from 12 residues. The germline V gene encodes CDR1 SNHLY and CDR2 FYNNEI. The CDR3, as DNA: TGTGCCGAACGGACAGGGCTGGGCGAGCAGTACTTC. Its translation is CAERTGLGEQYF.

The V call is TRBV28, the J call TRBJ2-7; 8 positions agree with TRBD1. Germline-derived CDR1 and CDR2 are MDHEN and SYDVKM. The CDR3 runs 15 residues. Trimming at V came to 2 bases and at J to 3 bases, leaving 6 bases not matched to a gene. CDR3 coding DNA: TGTGCCAGCAGTTTAGAGGACAGGGATCGCTACGAGCAGTACTTC. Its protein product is CASSLEDRDRYEQYF.

The CDR3 is CASSKAGLAGRNEQFF. In DNA form, the CDR3 reads TGTGCCAGCAGCAAAGCGGGACTAGCGGGACGCAATGAGCAGTTCTTC. V and J are TRBV21-1 and TRBJ2-1; the table's D call, TRBD2, was not checked against the DNA. TRBV21-1 is a documented pseudogene. The CDR3 has 16 amino acids.

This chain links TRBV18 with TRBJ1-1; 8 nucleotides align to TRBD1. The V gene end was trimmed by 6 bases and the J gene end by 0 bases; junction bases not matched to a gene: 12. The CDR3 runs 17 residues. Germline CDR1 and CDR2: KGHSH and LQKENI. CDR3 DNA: TGTGCCAGCTCCCGCGCGCCGGGACAGGAGATGAACACTGAAGCTTTCTTT. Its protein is CASSRAPGQEMNTEAFF.

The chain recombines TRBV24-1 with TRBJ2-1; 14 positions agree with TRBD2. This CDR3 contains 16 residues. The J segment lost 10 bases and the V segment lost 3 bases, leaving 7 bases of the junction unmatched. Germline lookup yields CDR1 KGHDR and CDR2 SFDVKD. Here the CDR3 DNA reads TGTGCCACCAGTGATCATCCGGGACTAGCGGGAGACGAGCAGTTCTTC. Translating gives CATSDHPGLAGDEQFF.

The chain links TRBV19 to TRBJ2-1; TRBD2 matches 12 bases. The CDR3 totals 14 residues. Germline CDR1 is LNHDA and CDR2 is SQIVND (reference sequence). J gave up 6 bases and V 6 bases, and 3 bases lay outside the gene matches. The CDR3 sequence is CASRTSGRPNEQFF. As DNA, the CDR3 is TGTGCCAGTAGGACTAGCGGGAGACCCAATGAGCAGTTCTTC.

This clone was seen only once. The CDR3 spells CASPRSYTGELFF. The CDR3 bases are TGTGCCAGTCCACGGTCCTACACCGGGGAGCTGTTTTTT. The chain uses TRBV7-9 and TRBJ2-2; D unclear. V gave up 9 bases and J gave up 3 bases, with 11 bases separating them. This CDR3 region has 13 residues. The germline CDR1 and CDR2 sequences are SEHNR and FQNEAQ (reference sequence).

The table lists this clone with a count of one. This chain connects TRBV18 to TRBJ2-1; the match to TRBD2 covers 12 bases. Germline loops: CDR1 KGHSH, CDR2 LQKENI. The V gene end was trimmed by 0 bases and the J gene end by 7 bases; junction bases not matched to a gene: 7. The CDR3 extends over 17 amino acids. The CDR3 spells CASSPPLAGGPRNEQFF. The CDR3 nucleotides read TGTGCCAGCTCACCACCTCTAGCGGGAGGGCCGCGGAATGAGCAGTTCTTC.

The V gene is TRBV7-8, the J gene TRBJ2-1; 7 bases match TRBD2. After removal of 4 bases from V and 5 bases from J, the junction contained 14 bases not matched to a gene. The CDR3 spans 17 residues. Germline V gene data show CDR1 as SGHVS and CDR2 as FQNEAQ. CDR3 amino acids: CASSSRSGLAANNEQFF. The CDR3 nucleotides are TGTGCCAGCAGCTCACGGTCCGGGCTAGCGGCCAACAATGAGCAGTTCTTC.

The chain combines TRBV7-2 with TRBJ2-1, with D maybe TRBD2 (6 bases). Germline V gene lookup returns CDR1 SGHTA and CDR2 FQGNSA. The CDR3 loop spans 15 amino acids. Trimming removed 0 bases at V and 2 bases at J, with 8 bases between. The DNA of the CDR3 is TGTGCCAGCAGCTTAGCGGTAGCGGCCTACAATGAGCAGTTCTTC. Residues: CASSLAVAAYNEQFF. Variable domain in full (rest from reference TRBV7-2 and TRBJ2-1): GAGVSQSPSNKVTEKGKDVELRCDPISGHTALYWYRQSLGQGLEFLIYFQGNSAPDKSGLPSDRFSAERTGGSVSTLTIQRTQQEDSAVYLCASSLAVAAYNEQFFGPGTRLTVL.

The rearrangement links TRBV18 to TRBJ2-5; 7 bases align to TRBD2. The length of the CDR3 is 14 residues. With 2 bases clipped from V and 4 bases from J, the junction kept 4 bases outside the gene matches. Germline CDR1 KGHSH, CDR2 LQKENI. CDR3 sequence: CASSPFTGGETQYF. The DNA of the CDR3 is TGTGCCAGCTCACCATTTACGGGGGGAGAGACCCAGTACTTC.